This T cell receptor beta chain was found in a study of somatic mutations in cytotoxic T cells in rheumatoid arthritis. Germline CDR1 reads SGHRS; CDR2 reads YFSETQ. Trimming took 7 bases from V and 0 from J, leaving 20 bases between them. The CDR3 has 17 residues. Profiling relied on immunoSEQ multiplex PCR, and the TCRdb table lists in-frame clones only, not all of them. The profile shows over a thousand clones, around 80% of them singletons. The rearrangement links TRBV5-1 to TRBJ2-1, with D possibly being TRBD2 (6 bases). The source is an adult with rheumatoid arthritis. Material for sequencing was CD8+ T cells sorted from blood. CDR3 sequence reads: CASGDSSGASSYNEQFF. The CDR3 nucleotides read TGCGCCAGCGGGGACTCTAGTGGGGCCAGCTCCTACAATGAGCAGTTCTTC.